A selection of T cell receptor beta chains follows, all from one sample in a study of cytomegalovirus exposure and HLA in healthy donors. Assay used: immunoSEQ multiplex PCR; TCRdb lists only in-frame clones, some missing. The sample carries under 200,000 clones, 70% to 85% recorded once. Sequences were obtained from PBMCs. All receptors derive from a woman aged 40 to 55 in good health and CMV-seronegative. Each CDR3 is given with its conserved first and last residue. Each record gives: CDR3 protein, CDR3 DNA, clone size, V gene, J gene, D gene. The D gene is left open where the match is weak. Part of the rows lack a size; the others show once, few, many or a class for expanded clones.

CDR3: CASSPDGTVNTEAFF
DNA: TGTGCCAGCTCACCTGACGGGACAGTCAACACTGAAGCTTTCTTT
size: NA
V: TRBV18
J: TRBJ1-1
D: TRBD1

CDR3: CATSSPPAGLGTEQYF
DNA: TGTGCCACCAGCTCCCCACCCGCGGGACTAGGCACCGAGCAGTACTTC
size: NA
V: TRBV15
J: TRBJ2-7
D: TRBD2

CDR3: CASTPGDSGGKQFF
DNA: TGTGCCAGCACCCCCGGCGATAGCGGAGGGAAGCAGTTCTTC
size: NA
V: TRBV28
J: TRBJ2-1
D: NA

CDR3: CASRRDTTEAFF
DNA: TGTGCCAGCAGAAGGGACACCACCGAAGCTTTCTTT
size: NA
V: TRBV6-6
J: TRBJ1-1
D: NA

CDR3: CASSRDRGYGYTF
DNA: TGTGCCAGCAGCCGGGACAGGGGATATGGCTACACCTTC
size: NA
V: TRBV6-1
J: TRBJ1-2
D: TRBD1

CDR3: CASSMNLRENIQYF
DNA: TGTGCCAGTAGTATGAATCTCAGGGAAAACATTCAGTACTTC
size: few
V: TRBV19
J: TRBJ2-4
D: NA

CDR3: CASSGWTSGGSTDTQYF
DNA: TGTGCCAGCAGTGGCTGGACTAGCGGGGGGAGCACAGATACGCAGTATTTT
size: NA
V: TRBV25-1
J: TRBJ2-3
D: TRBD2

CDR3: CASSIRQGADETQYF
DNA: TGTGCCAGCAGCATACGACAGGGGGCAGACGAGACCCAGTACTTC
size: NA
V: TRBV7-9
J: TRBJ2-5
D: TRBD1

CDR3: CASSPLASYYTDTQYF
DNA: TGTGCCAGCTCACCACTGGCTAGCTACTACACAGATACGCAGTATTTT
size: NA
V: TRBV18
J: TRBJ2-3
D: NA

CDR3: CSGSGRSSYNEQFF
DNA: TGCAGCGGCTCGGGGAGGAGCTCCTACAATGAGCAGTTCTTC
size: few
V: TRBV29-1
J: TRBJ2-1
D: NA

CDR3: CATDRGGLTDTQYF
DNA: TGTGCCACCGATAGAGGGGGCCTCACAGATACGCAGTATTTT
size: NA
V: TRBV7-9
J: TRBJ2-3
D: TRBD1

CDR3: CASSRIQENTEAFF
DNA: TGTGCCAGCAGCCGAATTCAGGAAAACACTGAAGCTTTCTTT
size: once
V: TRBV5-6
J: TRBJ1-1
D: NA

CDR3: CASSLVGSTEAFF
DNA: TGCGCCAGCAGCTTGGTCGGGTCCACTGAAGCTTTCTTT
size: NA
V: TRBV5-1
J: TRBJ1-1
D: NA

CDR3: CASSLDGGAQPQHF
DNA: TGTGCCAGCAGCTTGGACGGAGGGGCCCAGCCCCAGCATTTT
size: NA
V: TRBV5-8
J: TRBJ1-5
D: NA

CDR3: CSVEQGKAKNIQYF
DNA: TGCAGCGTTGAGCAGGGCAAGGCCAAAAACATTCAGTACTTC
size: NA
V: TRBV29-1
J: TRBJ2-4
D: NA

CDR3: CASEGLGANEQFF
DNA: TGTGCCAGCGAAGGCCTAGGAGCCAATGAGCAGTTCTTC
size: NA
V: TRBV2
J: TRBJ2-1
D: NA

CDR3: CASSLAPQGAGNEQFF
DNA: TGCGCCAGCAGCTTGGCCCCACAGGGGGCGGGCAATGAGCAGTTCTTC
size: NA
V: TRBV5-1
J: TRBJ2-1
D: TRBD1

CDR3: CASSPYRVLNTEAFF
DNA: TGCGCCAGCAGTCCGTATCGTGTTTTGAACACTGAAGCTTTCTTT
size: once
V: TRBV23-1
J: TRBJ1-1
D: NA

CDR3: CASMPTGASNQPQHF
DNA: TGTGCCAGCATGCCGACAGGAGCTAGCAATCAGCCCCAGCATTTT
size: NA
V: TRBV19
J: TRBJ1-5
D: NA

CDR3: CSSSLGLQGSGNTIYF
DNA: TGTTCCAGCAGCTTAGGGCTACAGGGTTCTGGAAACACCATATATTTT
size: NA
V: TRBV7-9
J: TRBJ1-3
D: NA

CDR3: CASSLVHGSGEQYF
DNA: TGTGCCAGCAGCTTGGTTCACGGGTCCGGGGAGCAGTACTTC
size: NA
V: TRBV7-3
J: TRBJ2-7
D: NA

CDR3: CAPETSADTQYF
DNA: TGTGCCCCGGAGACTAGTGCAGATACGCAGTATTTT
size: NA
V: TRBV7-2
J: TRBJ2-3
D: NA

CDR3: CASSQLEMEGTQYF
DNA: TGTGCCAGCTCGCAATTAGAAATGGAGGGGACCCAGTACTTC
size: NA
V: TRBV18
J: TRBJ2-5
D: NA